The entry below gives a single T cell receptor (beta chain) sequence along with its context. The record originates from a study of CD8 T cells in Susac syndrome. Sequencing of TCR beta was performed on blood CD8+ T cells and on blood CD4+ T cells. Relapsing-remitting disease, either stable or active, was present in the treatment-naive patients who were the multiple sclerosis controls. Random hexamers served to reverse transcribe roughly 0.45 to 1 ug RNA. TCRdb processed the immunoSEQ multiplex PCR reads anew with MiXCR; each CDR3 protein has one entry. The sample yields about 140,000 distinct CDR3 sequences, 85% to 95% seen once. Sequencing was carried out using CD4+ T cells from PBMCs. This TCR derives from a human donor with multiple sclerosis.

CDR3 region: CASSFFGQIMNTEAFF. In DNA form, the CDR3 reads TGCGCCAGCAGCTTCTTCGGACAGATAATGAACACTGAAGCTTTCTTT. The rearrangement uses TRBV5-1 and TRBJ1-1; maybe TRBD1 (6 bases). The germline V and J ends were trimmed by 2 bases and 0 bases, with 14 bases remaining between them. This CDR3 comprises 16 residues. Germline CDR1 SGHRS, CDR2 YFSETQ.